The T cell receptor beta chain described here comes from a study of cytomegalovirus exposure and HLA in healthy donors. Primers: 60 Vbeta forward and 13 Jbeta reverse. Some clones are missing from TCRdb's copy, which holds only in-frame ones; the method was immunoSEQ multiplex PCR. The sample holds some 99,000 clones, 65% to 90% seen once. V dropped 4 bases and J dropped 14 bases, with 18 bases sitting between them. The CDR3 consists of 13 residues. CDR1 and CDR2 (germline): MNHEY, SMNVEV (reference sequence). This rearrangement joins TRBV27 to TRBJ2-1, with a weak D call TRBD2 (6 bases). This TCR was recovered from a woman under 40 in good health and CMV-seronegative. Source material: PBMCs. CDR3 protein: CASSSWTTSVEFF. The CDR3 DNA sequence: TGTGCCAGCAGTTCGTGGACTACGAGTGTGGAGTTCTTC.